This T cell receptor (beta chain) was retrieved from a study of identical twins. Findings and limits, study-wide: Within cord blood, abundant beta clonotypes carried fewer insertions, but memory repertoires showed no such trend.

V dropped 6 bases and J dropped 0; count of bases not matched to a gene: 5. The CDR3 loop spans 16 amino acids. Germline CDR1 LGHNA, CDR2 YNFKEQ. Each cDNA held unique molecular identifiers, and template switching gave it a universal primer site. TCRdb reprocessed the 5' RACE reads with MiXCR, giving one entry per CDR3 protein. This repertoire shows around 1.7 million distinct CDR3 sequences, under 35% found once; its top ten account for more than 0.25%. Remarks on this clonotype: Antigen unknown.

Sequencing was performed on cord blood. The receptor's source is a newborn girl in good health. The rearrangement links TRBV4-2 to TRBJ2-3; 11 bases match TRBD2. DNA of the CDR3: TGTGCCAGCAGGGCTAGCGGGGGGCGGAGCACAGATACGCAGTATTTT. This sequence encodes CASRASGGRSTDTQYF.